Many counts were recorded for the clone carrying this T cell receptor (beta chain). TCRdb recomputed calls from the PCR reads with MiXCR, one row per CDR3 protein. The repertoire has 19,000 or so distinct CDR3 sequences, roughly two fifths of them found once; the top ten carry about 40%. These data are taken from a study of tumor-infiltrating lymphocytes in oesophageal squamous cell carcinoma. V trimming: 3 bases; J trimming: 5 bases; junction bases outside the gene matches: 9. Germline values: CDR1 LNHDA, CDR2 SQIVND (reference sequence). The CDR3 length is 16 residues. Sequences were obtained from esophageal tumor tissue. The sequence derives from a male donor with esophageal squamous cell carcinoma. The V call is TRBV19, the J call TRBJ2-3, with 9 bases fitting TRBD1. The CDR3 DNA reads TGTGCCAGTAGTATCGGGACAGGGTGGCGGGGAGATACGCAGTATTTT. Translated, it gives CASSIGTGWRGDTQYF.